Only a few counts were recorded for the clone carrying this T cell receptor beta chain. Its antigen is not known. 5'RACE template switching generated TCR cDNA, adding a universal primer site and UMIs. Via MiXCR, TCRdb re-called the 5' RACE reads, giving one row per CDR3 protein. This sample has approximately 300,000 distinct CDR3 sequences, with about 9.5% found just once. This entry is derived from a study of T cells after yellow fever vaccination. Study-level findings and limits: The booster response re-showed most primary clones: 95% to 96% CD4, approximately 90% CD8. In FACS-sorted repertoires, abundant clonotypes from the bulk population could appear as contaminants. A secondary response was less intense yet reached its peak sooner, at day 5 versus 15.

Trimming removed 2 bases from V and 2 bases from J, with 12 bases in between. CDR3 length: 15 amino acids. Germline V gene sequence: CDR1 MGHRA, CDR2 YSYEKL. Sequences were derived from PBMCs, sampled on the day of the first yellow fever vaccination. The chain recombines TRBV4-1 with TRBJ1-2; TRBD1 might be the D (5 bases). The TCR originated in a man aged 18-30 years who received the YFV17D yellow fever vaccine. CDR3 loop: CASSQTGERNYGYTF. In DNA form, the CDR3 reads TGCGCCAGCAGCCAAACGGGGGAAAGGAACTATGGCTACACCTTC.